This T cell receptor (beta chain) is from a study of cytomegalovirus exposure and HLA in healthy donors. Study findings and constraints: A previous analysis found most TCR beta V segments productive roughly 90% or roughly 30% of the time.

Germline CDR1 ENHRY, CDR2 SYGVKD. V dropped 6 bases and J dropped 5; count of bases not matched to a gene: 4. The CDR3 is 12 amino acids. The PCR had 60 Vbeta and 13 Jbeta primers. Assay: immunoSEQ multiplex PCR; the TCRdb copy retains only in-frame clones and omits some. The data hold over 75,000 clones, with roughly nine tenths observed a single time. Concerning this clone: Its specificity is not known.

The V call is TRBV10-3, the J call TRBJ2-7; TRBD1 aligns across 7 bases. The TCR comes from a man aged 25-45 years in good health and CMV-seropositive. Sequenced material: PBMCs. CDR3 nucleotides: TGTGCCATCAGCGGGGACAGCGACGAGCAGTACTTC. Amino acids: CAISGDSDEQYF.